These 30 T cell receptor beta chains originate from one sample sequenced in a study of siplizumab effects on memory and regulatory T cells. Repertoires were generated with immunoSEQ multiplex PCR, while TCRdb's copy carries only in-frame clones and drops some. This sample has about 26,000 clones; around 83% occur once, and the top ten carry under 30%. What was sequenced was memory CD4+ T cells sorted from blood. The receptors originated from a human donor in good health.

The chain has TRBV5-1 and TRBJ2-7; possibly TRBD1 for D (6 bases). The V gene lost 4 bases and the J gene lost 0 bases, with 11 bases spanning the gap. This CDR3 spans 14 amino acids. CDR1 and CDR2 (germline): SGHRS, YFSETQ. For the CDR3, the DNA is TGCGCCAGCAGCAAACAGGGTCGCTCCTACGAGCAGTACTTC. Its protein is CASSKQGRSYEQYF.

This chain's CDR3 is CASSDPGGPDEKLFF. The CDR3 DNA reads as TGTGCCAGCAGTGACCCAGGGGGCCCGGATGAAAAACTGTTTTTT. This chain connects TRBV25-1 to TRBJ1-4; TRBD1 matches 8 bases. V was pared by 3 bases and J by 6 bases, with 6 bases of the junction left unmatched. The CDR3 extends over 15 amino acids. Per germline, CDR1 MGHDK and CDR2 SYGVNS.

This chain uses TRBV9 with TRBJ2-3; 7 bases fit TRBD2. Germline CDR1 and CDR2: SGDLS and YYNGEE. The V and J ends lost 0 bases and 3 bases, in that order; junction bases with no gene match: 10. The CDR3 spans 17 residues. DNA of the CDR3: TGTGCCAGCAGCGTAGAATTGGCGGGAGTGGGGACAGATACGCAGTATTTT. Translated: CASSVELAGVGTDTQYF.

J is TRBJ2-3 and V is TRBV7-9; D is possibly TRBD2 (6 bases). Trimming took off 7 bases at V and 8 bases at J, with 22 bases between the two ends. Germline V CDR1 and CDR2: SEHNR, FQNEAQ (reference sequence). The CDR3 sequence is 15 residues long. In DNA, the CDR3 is TGTGCCAGCACCACGGCGCGGGGCGTGGGTAGTACGCAGTATTTT. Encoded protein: CASTTARGVGSTQYF. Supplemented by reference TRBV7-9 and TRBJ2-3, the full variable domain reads DTGVSQNPRHKITKRGQNVTFRCDPISEHNRLYWYRQTLGQGPEFLTYFQNEAQLEKSRLLSDRFSAERPKGSFSTLEIQRTEQGDSAMYLCASTTARGVGSTQYFGPGTRLTVL.

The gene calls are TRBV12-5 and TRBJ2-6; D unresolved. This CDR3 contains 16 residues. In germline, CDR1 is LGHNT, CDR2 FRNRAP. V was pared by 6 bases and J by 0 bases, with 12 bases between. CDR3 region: CASGPRQNSGANVLTF. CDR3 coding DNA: TGTGCTAGTGGCCCCCGGCAGAACTCTGGGGCCAACGTCCTGACTTTC.

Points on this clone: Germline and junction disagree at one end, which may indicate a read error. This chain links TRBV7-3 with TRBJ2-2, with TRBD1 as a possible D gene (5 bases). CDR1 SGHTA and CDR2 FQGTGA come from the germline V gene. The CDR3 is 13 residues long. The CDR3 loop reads CASSPGNPGELFF. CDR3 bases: TGTGCCAGCAGCCCAGGGAACCCCGGGGAGCTGTTTTTT. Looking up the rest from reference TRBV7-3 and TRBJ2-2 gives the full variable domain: GAGVSQTPSNKVTEKGKYVELRCDPISGHTALYWYRQSLGQGPEFLIYFQGTGAADDSGLPNDRFFAVRPEGSVSTLKIQRTERGDSAVYLCASSPGNPGELFFGEGSRLTVL.

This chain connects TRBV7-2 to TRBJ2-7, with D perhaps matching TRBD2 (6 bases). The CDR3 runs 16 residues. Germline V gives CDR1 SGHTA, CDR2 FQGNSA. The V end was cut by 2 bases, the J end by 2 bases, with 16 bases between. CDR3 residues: CASSLSSGGTTYEQYF. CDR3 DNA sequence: TGTGCCAGCAGCTTATCGAGCGGCGGGACCACCTACGAGCAGTACTTC.

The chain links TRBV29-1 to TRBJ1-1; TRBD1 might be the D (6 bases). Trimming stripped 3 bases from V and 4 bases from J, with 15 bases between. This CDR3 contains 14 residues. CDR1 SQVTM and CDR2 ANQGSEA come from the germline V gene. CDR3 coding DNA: TGCAGCGTTGAGGGGGGGGGCTTGGGCACTGAAGCTTTCTTT. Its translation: CSVEGGGLGTEAFF.

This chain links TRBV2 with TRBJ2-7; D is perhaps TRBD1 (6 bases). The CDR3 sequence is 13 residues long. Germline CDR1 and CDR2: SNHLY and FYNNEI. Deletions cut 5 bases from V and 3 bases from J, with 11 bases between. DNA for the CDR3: TGTGCCAGCAGTCGGACAGAGCGCTACGAGCAGTACTTC. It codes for CASSRTERYEQYF.

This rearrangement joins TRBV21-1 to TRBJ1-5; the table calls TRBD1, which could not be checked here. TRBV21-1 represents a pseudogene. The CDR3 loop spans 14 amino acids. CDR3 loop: CASSKADINQPQHF. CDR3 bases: TGTGCCAGCAGCAAAGCGGACATCAATCAGCCCCAGCATTTT.

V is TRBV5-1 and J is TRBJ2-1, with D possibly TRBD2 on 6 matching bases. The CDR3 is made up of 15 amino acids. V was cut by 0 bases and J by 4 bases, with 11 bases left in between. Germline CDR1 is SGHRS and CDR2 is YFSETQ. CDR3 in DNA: TGCGCCAGCAGCTTGGGCGGGAATAGGTACAATGAGCAGTTCTTC. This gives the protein CASSLGGNRYNEQFF. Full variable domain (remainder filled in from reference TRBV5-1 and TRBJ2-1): KAGVTQTPRYLIKTRGQQVTLSCSPISGHRSVSWYQQTPGQGLQFLFEYFSETQRNKGNFPGRFSGRQFSNSRSEMNVSTLELGDSALYLCASSLGGNRYNEQFFGPGTRLTVL.

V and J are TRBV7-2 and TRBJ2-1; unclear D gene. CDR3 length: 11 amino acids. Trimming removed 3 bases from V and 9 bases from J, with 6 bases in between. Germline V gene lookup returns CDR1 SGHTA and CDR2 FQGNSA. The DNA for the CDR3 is TGTGCCAGCAGCTTGGACGTTGAGCAGTTCTTC. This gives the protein CASSLDVEQFF.

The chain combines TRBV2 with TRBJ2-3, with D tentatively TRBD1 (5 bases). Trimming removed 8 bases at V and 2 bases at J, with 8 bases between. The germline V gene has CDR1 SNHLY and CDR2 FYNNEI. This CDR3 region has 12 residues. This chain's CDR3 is CASDRVTDTQYF. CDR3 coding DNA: TGTGCCAGCGACAGAGTCACAGATACGCAGTATTTT.

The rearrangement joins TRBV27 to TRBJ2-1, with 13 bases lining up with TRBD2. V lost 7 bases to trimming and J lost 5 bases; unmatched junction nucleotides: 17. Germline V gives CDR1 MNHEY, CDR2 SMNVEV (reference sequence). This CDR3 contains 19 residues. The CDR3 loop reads CASKPWTSGRGTSHNEQFF. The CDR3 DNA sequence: TGTGCCAGCAAGCCTTGGACTAGCGGGAGAGGGACCAGCCACAATGAGCAGTTCTTC.

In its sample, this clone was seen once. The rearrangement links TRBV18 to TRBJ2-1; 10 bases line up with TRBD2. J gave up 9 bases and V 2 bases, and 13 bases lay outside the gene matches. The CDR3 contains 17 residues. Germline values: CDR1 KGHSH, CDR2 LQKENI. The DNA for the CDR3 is TGTGCCAGCTCACCAGTTTGGGGCGCTAGCGGGAGTAGTGAGCAGTTCTTC. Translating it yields CASSPVWGASGSSEQFF.

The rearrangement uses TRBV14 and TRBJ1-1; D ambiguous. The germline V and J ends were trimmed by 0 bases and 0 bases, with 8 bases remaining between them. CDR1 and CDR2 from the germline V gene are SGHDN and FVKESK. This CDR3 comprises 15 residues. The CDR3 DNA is TGTGCCAGCAGCCAAGAGACCGGAGTGAACACTGAAGCTTTCTTT. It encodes CASSQETGVNTEAFF.

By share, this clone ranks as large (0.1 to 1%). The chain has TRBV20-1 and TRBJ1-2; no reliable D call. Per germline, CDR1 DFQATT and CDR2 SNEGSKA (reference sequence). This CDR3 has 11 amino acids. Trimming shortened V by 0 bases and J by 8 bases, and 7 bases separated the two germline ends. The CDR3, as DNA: TGCAGTGCTAGAGATCTGGGCGGCTACACCTTC. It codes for CSARDLGGYTF.

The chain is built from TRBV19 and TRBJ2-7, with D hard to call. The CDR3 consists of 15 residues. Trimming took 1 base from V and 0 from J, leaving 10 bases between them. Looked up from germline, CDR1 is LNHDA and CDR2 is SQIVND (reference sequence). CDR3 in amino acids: CASSIAAGHSYEQYF. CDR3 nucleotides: TGTGCCAGTAGTATAGCTGCCGGCCACTCCTACGAGCAGTACTTC.

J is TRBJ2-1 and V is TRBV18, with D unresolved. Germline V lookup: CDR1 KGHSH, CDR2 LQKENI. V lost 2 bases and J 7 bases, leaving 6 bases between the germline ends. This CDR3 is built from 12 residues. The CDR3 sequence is CASSPEKNEQFF. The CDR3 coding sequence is TGTGCCAGCTCACCAGAGAAGAATGAGCAGTTCTTC.

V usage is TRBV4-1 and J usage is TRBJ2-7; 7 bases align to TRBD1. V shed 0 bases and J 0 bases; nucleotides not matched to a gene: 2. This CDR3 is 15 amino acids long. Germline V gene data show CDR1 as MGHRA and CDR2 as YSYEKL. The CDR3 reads CASSQEGQFSYEQYF. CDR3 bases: TGCGCCAGCAGCCAAGAGGGACAGTTCTCCTACGAGCAGTACTTC.

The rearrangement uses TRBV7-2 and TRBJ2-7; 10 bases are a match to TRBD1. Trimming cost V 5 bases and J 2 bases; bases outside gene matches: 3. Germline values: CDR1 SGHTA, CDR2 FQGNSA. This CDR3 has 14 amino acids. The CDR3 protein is CASSPGQGAYEQYF. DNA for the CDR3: TGTGCCAGCAGCCCAGGACAGGGGGCCTACGAGCAGTACTTC.

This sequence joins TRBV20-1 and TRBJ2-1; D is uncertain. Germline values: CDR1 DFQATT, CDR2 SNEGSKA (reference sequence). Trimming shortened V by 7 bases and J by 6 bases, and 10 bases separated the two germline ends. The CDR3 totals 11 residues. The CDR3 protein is CSVATFNEQFF. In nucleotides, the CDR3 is TGCAGTGTAGCCACTTTCAATGAGCAGTTCTTC.

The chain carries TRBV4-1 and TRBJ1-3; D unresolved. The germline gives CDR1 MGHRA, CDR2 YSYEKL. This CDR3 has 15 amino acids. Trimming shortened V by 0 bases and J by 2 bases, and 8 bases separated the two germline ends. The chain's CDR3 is CASSQDLRTGNTIYF. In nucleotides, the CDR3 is TGCGCCAGCAGCCAAGATTTGAGGACTGGAAACACCATATATTTT.

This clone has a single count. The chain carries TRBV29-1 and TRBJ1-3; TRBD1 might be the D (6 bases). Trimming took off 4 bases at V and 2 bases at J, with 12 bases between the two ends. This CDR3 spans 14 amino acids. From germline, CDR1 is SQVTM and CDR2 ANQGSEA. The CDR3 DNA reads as TGCAGCGTTGTAGTTGGGGGGCCTGGAAACACCATATATTTT. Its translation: CSVVVGGPGNTIYF.

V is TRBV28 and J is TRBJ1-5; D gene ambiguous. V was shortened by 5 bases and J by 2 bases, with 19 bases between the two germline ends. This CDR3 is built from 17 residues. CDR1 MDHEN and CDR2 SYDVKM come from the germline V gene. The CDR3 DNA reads TGTGCCAGCAGTCCTCTTCGAAGCCGCGGGGGCAATCAGCCCCAGCATTTT. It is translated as CASSPLRSRGGNQPQHF.

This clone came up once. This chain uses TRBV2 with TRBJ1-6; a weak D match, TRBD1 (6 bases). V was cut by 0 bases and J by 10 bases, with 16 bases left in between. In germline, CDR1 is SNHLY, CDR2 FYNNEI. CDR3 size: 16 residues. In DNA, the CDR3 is TGTGCCAGCAGTGAAGCGGGCAGCTCGAGGGGGTCACCCCTCCACTTT. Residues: CASSEAGSSRGSPLHF.

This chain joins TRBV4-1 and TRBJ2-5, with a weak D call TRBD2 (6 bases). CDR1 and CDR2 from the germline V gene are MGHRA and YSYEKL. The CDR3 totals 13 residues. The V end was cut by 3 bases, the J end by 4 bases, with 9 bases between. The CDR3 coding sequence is TGCGCCAGCAGCCATCCCGGGGGAGAGACCCAGTACTTC. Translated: CASSHPGGETQYF.

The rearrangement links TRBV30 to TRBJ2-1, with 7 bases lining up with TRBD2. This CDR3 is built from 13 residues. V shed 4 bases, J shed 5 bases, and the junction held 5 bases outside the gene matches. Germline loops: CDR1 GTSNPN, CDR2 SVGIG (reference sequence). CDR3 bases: TGTGCCTGGATCGCGCGGGAGAACAATGAGCAGTTCTTC. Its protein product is CAWIARENNEQFF.

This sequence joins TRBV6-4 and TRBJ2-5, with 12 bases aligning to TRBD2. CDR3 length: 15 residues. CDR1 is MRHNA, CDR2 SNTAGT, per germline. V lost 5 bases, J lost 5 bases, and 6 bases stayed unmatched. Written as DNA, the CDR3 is TGTGCCAGCAGTCTAGCGGGAGGGCCCTCGGAGACCCAGTACTTC. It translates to CASSLAGGPSETQYF.

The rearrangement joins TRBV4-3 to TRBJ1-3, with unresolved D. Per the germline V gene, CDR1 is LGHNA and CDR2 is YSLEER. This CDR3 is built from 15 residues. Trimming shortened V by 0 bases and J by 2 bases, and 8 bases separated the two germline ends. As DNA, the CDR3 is TGCGCCAGCAGCCAAGATCGAGGGACTGGAAACACCATATATTTT. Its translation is CASSQDRGTGNTIYF.